Presented here are 20 T cell receptor beta chains from one specimen sequenced in a study of T cell responses to AZD1222 COVID-19 vaccine. The repertoire was sequenced with immunoSEQ multiplex PCR; TCRdb's copy has only in-frame clones and lacks some. Of 90,000 to 95,000 clones detected, approximately 90% appear once; the ten largest clones hold over 15%. The source material was peripheral blood, sampled on day 0 of AZD1222 vaccination. The receptor source for this set is an adult in good health.

The chain joins TRBV7-2 to TRBJ1-2; tentative D call: TRBD1 (5 bases). Germline CDR1 is SGHTA and CDR2 is FQGNSA. The CDR3 spans 15 residues. With 5 bases removed from V and 4 bases from J, the gap between germline ends came to 17 bases. The chain's CDR3 is CASSPGRGTAYGYTF. CDR3 sequence (DNA): TGTGCCAGCAGCCCCGGGAGGGGTACCGCCTATGGCTACACCTTC.

This sequence joins TRBV12-3 or TRBV12-4 and TRBJ1-1; possible D gene TRBD1, 5 bases. Trimming stripped 5 bases from V and 7 bases from J, with 11 bases between. This CDR3 spans 12 amino acids. In DNA form, the CDR3 reads TGTGCCAGCAGTCTACCGGGGGGTGAAGCTTTCTTT. Residues: CASSLPGGEAFF.

The chain recombines TRBV9 with TRBJ1-2; 8 bases map to TRBD1. J lost 3 bases, V lost 0 bases, and 1 base had no gene match. Looked up from germline, CDR1 is SGDLS and CDR2 is YYNGEE. The CDR3 is made up of 14 amino acids. The CDR3 DNA reads TGTGCCAGCAGCGTAGGGACAGGGTACTATGGCTACACCTTC. As protein: CASSVGTGYYGYTF.

This clone was counted only a few times. The chain carries TRBV3-1 (or the pseudogene TRBV3-2) and TRBJ2-1; a possible D gene is TRBD2 (6 bases). The V gene lost 0 bases and the J gene lost 9 bases, with 18 bases spanning the gap. This CDR3 has 16 residues. Looked up from germline, CDR1 is LGHDT and CDR2 is YNNKEL (reference sequence). CDR3 region: CASSQELAFPGGEQFF. The CDR3 DNA follows: TGTGCCAGCAGCCAAGAACTAGCTTTCCCTGGTGGTGAGCAGTTCTTC.

This rearrangement joins TRBV29-1 to TRBJ2-3; possible D gene TRBD1, 6 bases. Trimming removed 3 bases from V and 5 bases from J, with 12 bases in between. Germline assignment: CDR1 SQVTM and CDR2 ANQGSEA. The CDR3 consists of 13 residues. The CDR3 coding sequence is TGCAGCGTTGATGGGGGCCGAGGAGATACGCAGTATTTT. It encodes CSVDGGRGDTQYF.

The sample holds a few counts of this clone. The chain combines TRBV6-5 with TRBJ1-6, with D unresolved. V gave up 7 bases and J gave up 1 base, with 11 bases separating them. CDR3 size: 15 residues. In germline, CDR1 is MNHEY, CDR2 SVGAGI. CDR3 in amino acids: CASTRFRSYNSPLHF. CDR3 nucleotides: TGTGCCAGCACCCGGTTTAGATCCTATAATTCACCCCTCCACTTT.

The chain uses TRBV18 and TRBJ2-5; the D is unclear. This CDR3 is 11 amino acids long. Trimming left V 2 bases short and J 5 bases short, with 3 bases between. Germline V lookup: CDR1 KGHSH, CDR2 LQKENI. The CDR3 nucleotides read TGTGCCAGCTCACCAGGGGAGACCCAGTACTTC. The encoded protein is CASSPGETQYF.

The V gene is TRBV27, the J gene TRBJ2-5; D perhaps matches TRBD2 (5 bases). Germline lookup yields CDR1 MNHEY and CDR2 SMNVEV (reference sequence). The CDR3 extends over 19 amino acids. V was clipped by 6 bases and J by 1 base, with 27 bases between them. CDR3 nucleotides: TGTGCCAGCAGAATCTTTAGCGTCCCAGGACCCGTTCTCCAAGAGACCCAGTACTTC. Its translation is CASRIFSVPGPVLQETQYF.

The chain joins TRBV10-3 to TRBJ1-2; D is unclear. The germline V and J ends were trimmed by 5 bases and 2 bases, with 6 bases remaining between them. The CDR3 is 12 amino acids. Germline values: CDR1 ENHRY, CDR2 SYGVKD. The CDR3 DNA reads as TGTGCCATCAGTCCTAACAACTATGGCTACACCTTC. Protein: CAISPNNYGYTF.

V and J are TRBV24-1 and TRBJ2-1; TRBD1 might be the D (5 bases). Trimming shortened V by 4 bases and J by 7 bases, and 16 bases separated the two germline ends. Germline V CDR1 and CDR2: KGHDR, SFDVKD. The CDR3 extends over 15 amino acids. The CDR3 nucleotides read TGTGCCACCAGTGACTCCTGGGGCCCCACGAATGAGCAGTTCTTC. It is translated as CATSDSWGPTNEQFF.

The sample holds a few counts of this clone. The rearrangement joins TRBV20-1 to TRBJ1-6; no firm D call. This CDR3 contains 12 residues. Trimming removed 3 bases from V and 10 bases from J, with 10 bases in between. CDR1 is DFQATT and CDR2 is SNEGSKA in the germline V gene (reference sequence). CDR3 sequence reads: CSASDLRSPLHF. CDR3 bases: TGCAGTGCTAGTGACTTGAGGTCACCCCTCCACTTT.

The chain links TRBV7-8 to TRBJ1-2; D remains ambiguous. The CDR3 is made up of 15 amino acids. CDR1 is SGHVS, CDR2 FQNEAQ, per germline. Trimming took 2 bases from V and 1 from J, leaving 11 bases between them. CDR3 protein: CASSLIKGNNYGYTF. CDR3 DNA: TGTGCCAGCAGCTTAATCAAGGGAAATAACTATGGCTACACCTTC.

CDR3 sequence (DNA): TGTGCCAGCAGCCTGAGTGACTACGAGCAGTACTTC. It translates to CASSLSDYEQYF. The chain combines TRBV5-5 with TRBJ2-7; D remains ambiguous. The CDR3 is made up of 12 amino acids. CDR1 and CDR2 (germline): SGHKS, YYEKEE (reference sequence). V shed 4 bases and J shed 3 bases, with 8 bases lying between them.

This clone is a singleton in its sample. V and J are TRBV10-3 and TRBJ2-6; D is possibly TRBD2 (6 bases). CDR1 ENHRY and CDR2 SYGVKD come from the germline V gene. The CDR3 has 14 amino acids. Trimming took 3 bases from V and 5 from J, leaving 8 bases between them. The CDR3: CAISDGTRANVLTF. CDR3 sequence (DNA): TGTGCCATCAGTGATGGGACTCGGGCCAACGTCCTGACTTTC.

The chain is built from TRBV19 and TRBJ2-2; D remains ambiguous. Between the trimmed V and J ends, which lost 2 bases and 6 bases, there was a span of 13 bases. The CDR3 consists of 15 residues. Germline V gives CDR1 LNHDA, CDR2 SQIVND (reference sequence). CDR3 in DNA: TGTGCCAGTAGTATACTTGACTCCCGTGCCGGGGAGCTGTTTTTT. Its translation is CASSILDSRAGELFF. Looking up the rest from reference TRBV19 and TRBJ2-2 gives the full variable domain: DGGITQSPKYLFRKEGQNVTLSCEQNLNHDAMYWYRQDPGQGLRLIYYSQIVNDFQKGDIAEGYSVSREKKESFPLTVTSAQKNPTAFYLCASSILDSRAGELFFGEGSRLTVL.

This clone is a singleton in its sample. The chain couples TRBV7-2 to TRBJ2-7, with D hard to call. The CDR3 has 11 amino acids. V lost 5 bases to trimming and J lost 1 base, with 3 bases between them. Germline assignment: CDR1 SGHTA and CDR2 FQGNSA. DNA of the CDR3: TGTGCCAGCAGCGGGTCCTACGAGCAGTACTTC. This gives the protein CASSGSYEQYF.

In DNA, the CDR3 is TGCAGTGCCGGGACCAACTATGGCTACACCTTC. Protein product: CSAGTNYGYTF. The chain uses TRBV20-1 and TRBJ1-2; D is possibly TRBD1 (5 bases). CDR3 length: 11 amino acids. Trimming took off 6 bases at V and 2 bases at J, with 7 bases between the two ends. Germline CDR1 reads DFQATT; CDR2 reads SNEGSKA (reference sequence).

This clone was recorded only once. This chain links TRBV9 with TRBJ2-3; perhaps D is TRBD1 or TRBD2 (6 bases each). CDR1 SGDLS and CDR2 YYNGEE come from the germline V gene. The CDR3 runs to 15 residues. The V end was cut by 3 bases, the J end by 4 bases, with 15 bases between. In DNA form, the CDR3 reads TGTGCCAGCAGCGATAGGGGGGCGGGCGCAGATACGCAGTATTTT. Translation: CASSDRGAGADTQYF.

This clone has only one observation. V gene TRBV3-1 (or the pseudogene TRBV3-2) combines with J gene TRBJ2-5, with no clear D. Germline V gene data show CDR1 as LGHDT and CDR2 as YNNKEL (reference sequence). This CDR3 spans 12 amino acids. V lost 5 bases and J lost 5, with 9 bases in between. The CDR3 sequence is CASSRRVETQYF. The CDR3 bases are TGTGCCAGCAGCAGAAGGGTGGAGACCCAGTACTTC.

The chain employs TRBV5-1 and TRBJ2-1, with no clear D. CDR3 length: 15 residues. V lost 3 bases and J 7 bases, leaving 17 bases between the germline ends. The germline CDR1 and CDR2 sequences are SGHRS and YFSETQ. The CDR3 nucleotides read TGCGCCAGCAGCTCCCCCCGGCCCCGCAATAATGAGCAGTTCTTC. Translated: CASSSPRPRNNEQFF. Looking up the rest from reference TRBV5-1 and TRBJ2-1 gives the full variable domain: KAGVTQTPRYLIKTRGQQVTLSCSPISGHRSVSWYQQTPGQGLQFLFEYFSETQRNKGNFPGRFSGRQFSNSRSEMNVSTLELGDSALYLCASSSPRPRNNEQFFGPGTRLTVL.